The entry below gives a single T cell receptor (beta chain) sequence along with its context. The antigen it binds to is not known. No base quality information exists; no much larger clone differs at one position. TCRbeta CDR3 regions were amplified from genomic DNA by means of the immunoSEQ Assay, a bias-controlled multiplex PCR. Concerning the study's data processing: The number of nucleated cells in each sample was estimated by amplification of reference gene primers within the assay. Sequence reads were collapsed and filtered to measure the absolute abundance of every unique TCRbeta CDR3 rearrangement. For each sample, productive Simpson clonality was calculated as the square root of Simpson's diversity index over productive rearrangements. Imported from immuneACCESS, the table was reduced by TCRdb to in-frame sequences with V and J called. These copies leave out some clones; in studies compared against another copy, an unresolved V gene accounts for under half, and the cause of the remainder is not known. That table supplies the V and J calls and clone size; D and trimming were determined from the DNA. In all, the sample holds 70,000 to 100,000 clones, and approximately 90% of those were seen once. The biggest ten clones account for roughly 18% of the sample.

The sample originates from a study of blood T cell repertoires in COVID-19 (dated by TCRdb to the early 2020s). With respect to the entire study: The collaborator samples originated in the United States, Italy and Spain and spanned the acute and convalescent phases of COVID-19. Samples came from the ongoing ImmuneRACE study (first 160 participants) plus 1,254 subjects from 6 global collaborators. Where available, HLA class I and class II types were taken from metadata supplied by the sample provider and were not determined by assay-based typing. The repertoires were made available in a free public database intended to serve as a resource for research on the immune response to SARS-CoV-2. Subjects who had been exposed to COVID-19, were actively infected with it, or had recovered from it provided the deeply sampled blood TCRbeta repertoires that made up the dataset. A de-identified subject ID, COVID-19 status, age in years and sex were almost always included in the sample metadata. The prospective study material was composed of cDNA or gDNA derived from T cells, B-cell-depleted T cells, or PBMCs. Results the study describes overall, beyond this receptor: The amount of clinical and demographic metadata varied by source and participant and was provided uncurated.

At one collaborating source in Seattle, patients were enrolled during active infection and were followed longitudinally through the course of disease. Each collaborating institution followed its own protocols to collect whole blood in K2EDTA tubes. For TCRbeta analysis, collaborator samples were shipped as frozen whole blood, as isolated PBMCs, or as DNA extracted from either sample type. CDR1 and CDR2 are read off the germline V gene as SGHDT and YYEEEE. From the cysteine up to the phenylalanine, the CDR3 has a length of 13 residues. CDR3 DNA is the only sequence kept; it has 39 bases, read in frame from the first base. Trimming at the junction amounts to 1 base on V and 7 bases on J, and the germline ends lie 11 bases apart.

Sequencing was done on a sample of peripheral blood. The clonotype was recovered from a woman in her fifties or sixties with COVID-19, enrolled during active disease. The chain joins TRBV5-6 to TRBJ1-2, with the identity of the D gene unclear. The CDR3 here reads CASSLSQVGGYTF. The nucleotides read TGTGCCAGCAGCTTGAGCCAGGTTGGTGGCTACACCTTC.